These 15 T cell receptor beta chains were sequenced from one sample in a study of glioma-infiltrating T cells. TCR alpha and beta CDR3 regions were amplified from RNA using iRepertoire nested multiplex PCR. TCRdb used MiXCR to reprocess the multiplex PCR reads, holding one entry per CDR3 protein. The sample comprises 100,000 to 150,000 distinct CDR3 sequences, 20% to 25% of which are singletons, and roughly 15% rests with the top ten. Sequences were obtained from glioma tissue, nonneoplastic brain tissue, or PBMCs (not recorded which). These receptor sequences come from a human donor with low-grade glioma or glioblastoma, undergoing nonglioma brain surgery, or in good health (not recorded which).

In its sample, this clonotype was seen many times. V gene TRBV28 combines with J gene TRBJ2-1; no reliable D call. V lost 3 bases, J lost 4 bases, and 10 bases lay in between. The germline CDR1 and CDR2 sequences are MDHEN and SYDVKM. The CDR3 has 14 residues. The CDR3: CASSLSPQYNEQFF. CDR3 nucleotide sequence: TGTGCCAGCAGTTTGAGCCCCCAGTACAATGAGCAGTTCTTC.

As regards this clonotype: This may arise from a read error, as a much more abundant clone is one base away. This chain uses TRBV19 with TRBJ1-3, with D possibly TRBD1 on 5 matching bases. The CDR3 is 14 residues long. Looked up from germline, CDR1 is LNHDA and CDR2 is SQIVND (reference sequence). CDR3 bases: TGTGCCAGTAGTCCGACAGTACAAGGAAACACCAAATATTTT. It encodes CASSPTVQGNTKYF.

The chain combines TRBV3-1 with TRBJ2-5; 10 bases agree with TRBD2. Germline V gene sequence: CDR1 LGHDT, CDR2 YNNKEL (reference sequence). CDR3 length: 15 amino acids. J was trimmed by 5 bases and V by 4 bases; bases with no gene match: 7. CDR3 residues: CASSPPSGSSETQYF. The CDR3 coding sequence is TGTGCCAGCAGCCCCCCTAGCGGGAGTTCTGAGACCCAGTACTTC.

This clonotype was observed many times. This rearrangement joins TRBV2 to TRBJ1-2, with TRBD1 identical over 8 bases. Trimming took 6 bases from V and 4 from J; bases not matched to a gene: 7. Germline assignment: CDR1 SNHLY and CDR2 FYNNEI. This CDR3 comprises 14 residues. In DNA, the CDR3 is TGTGCCAGCAGAGAGACCGGGACAGGCTATGGCTACACCTTC. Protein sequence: CASRETGTGYGYTF. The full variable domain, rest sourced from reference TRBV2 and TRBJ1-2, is EPEVTQTPSHQVTQMGQEVILRCVPISNHLYFYWYRQILGQKVEFLVSFYNNEISEKSEIFDDQFSVERPDGSNFTLKIRSTKLEDSAMYFCASRETGTGYGYTFGSGTRLTVV.

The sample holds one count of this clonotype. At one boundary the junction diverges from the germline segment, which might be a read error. The CDR3 region is CAREQHTEALF. The CDR3 DNA reads as TGTGCCAGGGAGCAGCACACTGAAGCTCTCTTT. This sequence joins TRBV2 and TRBJ1-1; D unclear. This CDR3 region has 11 residues. Germline V lookup: CDR1 SNHLY, CDR2 FYNNEI.

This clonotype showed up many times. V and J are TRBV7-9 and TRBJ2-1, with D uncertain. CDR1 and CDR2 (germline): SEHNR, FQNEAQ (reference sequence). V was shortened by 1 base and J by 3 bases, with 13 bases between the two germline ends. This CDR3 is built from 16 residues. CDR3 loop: CASSLVGEKVYNEQFF. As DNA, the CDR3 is TGTGCCAGCAGCTTAGTGGGTGAGAAGGTCTACAATGAGCAGTTCTTC.

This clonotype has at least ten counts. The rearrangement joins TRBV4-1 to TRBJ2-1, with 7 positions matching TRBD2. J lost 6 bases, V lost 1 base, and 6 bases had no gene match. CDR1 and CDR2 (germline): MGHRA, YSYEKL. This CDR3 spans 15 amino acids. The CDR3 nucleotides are TGCGCCAGCAGCCAAGGGGGGGGAGGGCGCAATGAGCAGTTCTTC. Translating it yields CASSQGGGGRNEQFF.

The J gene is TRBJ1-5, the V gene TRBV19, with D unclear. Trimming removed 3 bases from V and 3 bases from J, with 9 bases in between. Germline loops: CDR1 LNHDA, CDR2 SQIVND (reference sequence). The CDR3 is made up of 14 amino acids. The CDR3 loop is CASSIAGNNQPQHF. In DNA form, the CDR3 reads TGTGCCAGTAGTATCGCCGGGAACAATCAGCCCCAGCATTTT.

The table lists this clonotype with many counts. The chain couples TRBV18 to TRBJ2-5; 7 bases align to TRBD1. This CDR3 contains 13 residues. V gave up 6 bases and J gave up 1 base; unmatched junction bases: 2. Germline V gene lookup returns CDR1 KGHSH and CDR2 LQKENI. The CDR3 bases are TGTGCCAGCTCCGGGGACAGCCAAGAGACCCAGTACTTC. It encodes CASSGDSQETQYF. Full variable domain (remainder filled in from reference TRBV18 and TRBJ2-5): NAGVMQNPRHLVRRRGQEARLRCSPMKGHSHVYWYRQLPEEGLKFMVYLQKENIIDESGMPKERFSAEFPKEGPSILRIQQVVRGDSAAYFCASSGDSQETQYFGPGTRLLVL.

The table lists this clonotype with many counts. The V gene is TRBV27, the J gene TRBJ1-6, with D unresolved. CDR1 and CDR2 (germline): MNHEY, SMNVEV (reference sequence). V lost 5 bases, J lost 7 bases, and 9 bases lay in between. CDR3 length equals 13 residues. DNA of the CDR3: TGTGCCAGCAGTATTACAAGCAATTCACCCCTCCACTTT. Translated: CASSITSNSPLHF.

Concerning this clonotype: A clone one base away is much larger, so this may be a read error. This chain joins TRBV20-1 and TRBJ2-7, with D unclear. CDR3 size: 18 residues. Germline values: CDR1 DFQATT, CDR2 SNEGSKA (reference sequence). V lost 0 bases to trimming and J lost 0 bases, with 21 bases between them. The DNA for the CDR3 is TGCAGTGCTAGAGATGTGACTGGCTGGAGTTCTAGCTCCTACGAGCAGTACTTC. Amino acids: CSARDVTGWSSSSYEQYF.

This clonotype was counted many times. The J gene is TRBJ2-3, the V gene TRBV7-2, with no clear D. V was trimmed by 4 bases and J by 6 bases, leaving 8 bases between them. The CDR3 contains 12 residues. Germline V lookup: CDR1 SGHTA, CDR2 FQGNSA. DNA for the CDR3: TGTGCCAGCAGCTCCCTCAGGGATACGCAGTATTTT. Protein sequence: CASSSLRDTQYF. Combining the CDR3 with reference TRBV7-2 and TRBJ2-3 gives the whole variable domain GAGVSQSPSNKVTEKGKDVELRCDPISGHTALYWYRQSLGQGLEFLIYFQGNSAPDKSGLPSDRFSAERTGGSVSTLTIQRTQQEDSAVYLCASSSLRDTQYFGPGTRLTVL.

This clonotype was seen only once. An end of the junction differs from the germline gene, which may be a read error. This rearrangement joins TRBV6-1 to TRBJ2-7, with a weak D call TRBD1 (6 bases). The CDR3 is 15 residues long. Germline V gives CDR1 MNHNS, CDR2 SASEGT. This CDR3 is CASSAAWTVDYGQYF. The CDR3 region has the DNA TGTGCCAGCAGTGCAGCTTGGACAGTTGACTACGGGCAGTACTTC.

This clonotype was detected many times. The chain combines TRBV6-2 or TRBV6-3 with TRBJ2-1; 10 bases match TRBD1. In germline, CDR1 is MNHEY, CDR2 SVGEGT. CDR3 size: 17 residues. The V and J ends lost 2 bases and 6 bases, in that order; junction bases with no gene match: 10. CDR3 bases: TGTGCCAGCAGTTACGACTATCCCGGGACAGGGGTCAATGAGCAGTTCTTC. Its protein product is CASSYDYPGTGVNEQFF.

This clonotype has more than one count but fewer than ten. CDR3 sequence (DNA): TGTGCCAGCAGCCCCTTCACGATGGGGGACTATGGCTACACCTTC. Residues: CASSPFTMGDYGYTF. J is TRBJ1-2 and V is TRBV9; D perhaps matches TRBD1 (5 bases). Germline CDR1 SGDLS, CDR2 YYNGEE. V lost 4 bases and J 3 bases, leaving 16 bases between the germline ends. The CDR3 is 15 residues long.